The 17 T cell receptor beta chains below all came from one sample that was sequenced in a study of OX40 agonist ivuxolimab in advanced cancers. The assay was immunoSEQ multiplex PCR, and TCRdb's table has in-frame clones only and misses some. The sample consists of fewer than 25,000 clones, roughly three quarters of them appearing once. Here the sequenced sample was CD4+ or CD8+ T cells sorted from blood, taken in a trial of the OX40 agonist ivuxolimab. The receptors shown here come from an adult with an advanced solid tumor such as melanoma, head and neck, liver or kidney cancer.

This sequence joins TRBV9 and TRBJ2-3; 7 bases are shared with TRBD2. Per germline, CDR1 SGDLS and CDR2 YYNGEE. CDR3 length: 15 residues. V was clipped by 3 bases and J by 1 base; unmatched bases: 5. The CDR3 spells CASSELAVGTDTQYF. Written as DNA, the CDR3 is TGTGCCAGCAGCGAGCTAGCGGTCGGCACAGATACGCAGTATTTT.

The CDR3 DNA is TGTGCCAGCAGCAAGACCCCAGGGGGGGGCAAGGACGAGCAGTACTTC. This gives the protein CASSKTPGGGKDEQYF. The chain couples TRBV21-1 to TRBJ2-7. TRBV21-1 is a recognized pseudogene. The CDR3 has 16 residues.

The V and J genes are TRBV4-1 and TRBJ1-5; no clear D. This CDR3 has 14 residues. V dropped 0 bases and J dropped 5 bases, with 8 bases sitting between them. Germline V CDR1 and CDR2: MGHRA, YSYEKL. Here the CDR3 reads CASSQDRSYQPQHF. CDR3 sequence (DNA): TGCGCCAGCAGCCAAGATCGATCGTATCAGCCCCAGCATTTT.

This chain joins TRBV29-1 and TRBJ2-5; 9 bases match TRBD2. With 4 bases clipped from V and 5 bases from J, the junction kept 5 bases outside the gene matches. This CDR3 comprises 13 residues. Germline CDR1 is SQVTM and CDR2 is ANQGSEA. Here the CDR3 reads CSVGGGRVETQYF. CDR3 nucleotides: TGCAGCGTTGGGGGCGGGAGGGTTGAGACCCAGTACTTC. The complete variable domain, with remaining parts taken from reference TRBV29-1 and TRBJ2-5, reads SAVISQKPSRDICQRGTSLTIQCQVDSQVTMMFWYRQQPGQSLTLIATANQGSEATYESGFVIDKFPISRPNLTFSTLTVSNMSPEDSSIYLCSVGGGRVETQYFGPGTRLLVL.

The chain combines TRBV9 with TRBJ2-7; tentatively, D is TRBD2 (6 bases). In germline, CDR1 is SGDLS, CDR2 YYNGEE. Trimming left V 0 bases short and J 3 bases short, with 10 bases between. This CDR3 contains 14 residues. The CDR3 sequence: CASSVENGGYEQYF. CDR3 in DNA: TGTGCCAGCAGCGTAGAAAACGGGGGCTACGAGCAGTACTTC.

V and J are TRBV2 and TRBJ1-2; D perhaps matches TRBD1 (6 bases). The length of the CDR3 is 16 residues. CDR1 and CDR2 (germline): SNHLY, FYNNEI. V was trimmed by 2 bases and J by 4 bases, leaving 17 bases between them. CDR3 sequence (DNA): TGTGCCAGCAGTGAAAGGGCGTGGGGGGCGACCTATGGCTACACCTTC. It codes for CASSERAWGATYGYTF.

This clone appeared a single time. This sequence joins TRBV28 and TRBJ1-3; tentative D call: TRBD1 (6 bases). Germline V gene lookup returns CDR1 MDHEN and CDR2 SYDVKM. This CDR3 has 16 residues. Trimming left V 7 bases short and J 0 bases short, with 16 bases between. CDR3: CASTPATGFSGNTIYF. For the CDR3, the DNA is TGTGCCAGCACCCCCGCGACAGGCTTCTCTGGAAACACCATATATTTT.

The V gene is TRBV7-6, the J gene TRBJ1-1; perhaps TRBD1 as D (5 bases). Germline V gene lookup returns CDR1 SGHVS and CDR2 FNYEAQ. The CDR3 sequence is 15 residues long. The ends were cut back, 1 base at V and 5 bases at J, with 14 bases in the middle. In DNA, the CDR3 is TGTGCCAGCAGCTTAGTTGCAGGGATGGGGACTGAAGCTTTCTTT. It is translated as CASSLVAGMGTEAFF.

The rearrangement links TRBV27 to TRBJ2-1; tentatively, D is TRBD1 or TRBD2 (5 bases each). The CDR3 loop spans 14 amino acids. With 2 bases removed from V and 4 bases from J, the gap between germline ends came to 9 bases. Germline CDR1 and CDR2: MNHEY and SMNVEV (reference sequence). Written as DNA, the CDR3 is TGTGCCAGCAGTTTAGGGACGGCTTACAATGAGCAGTTCTTC. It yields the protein CASSLGTAYNEQFF.

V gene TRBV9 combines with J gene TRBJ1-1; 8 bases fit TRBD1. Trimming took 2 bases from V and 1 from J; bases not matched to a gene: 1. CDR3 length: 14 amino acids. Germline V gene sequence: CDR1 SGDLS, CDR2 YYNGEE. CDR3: CASSVDRANTEAFF. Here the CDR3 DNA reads TGTGCCAGCAGCGTGGACAGGGCGAACACTGAAGCTTTCTTT.

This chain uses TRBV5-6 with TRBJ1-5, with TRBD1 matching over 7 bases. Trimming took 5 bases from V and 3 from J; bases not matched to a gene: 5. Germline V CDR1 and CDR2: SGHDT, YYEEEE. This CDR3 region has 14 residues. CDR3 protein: CASSFRGPNQPQHF. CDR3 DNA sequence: TGTGCCAGCAGTTTTAGGGGGCCCAATCAGCCCCAGCATTTT.

The DNA for the CDR3 is TGTGCCAGCAGCACTCACGGGAGCGAGCAGTACTTC. Translating it yields CASSTHGSEQYF. The chain is built from TRBV11-2 and TRBJ2-7; maybe TRBD2 (6 bases). Trimming shortened V by 5 bases and J by 6 bases, and 11 bases separated the two germline ends. There are 12 residues in the CDR3. Germline V gene sequence: CDR1 SGHAT, CDR2 FQNNGV.

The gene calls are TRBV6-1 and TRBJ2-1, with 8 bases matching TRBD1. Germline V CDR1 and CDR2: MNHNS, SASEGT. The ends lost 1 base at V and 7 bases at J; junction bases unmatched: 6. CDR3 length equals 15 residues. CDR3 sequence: CASSEVAGGRNEQFF. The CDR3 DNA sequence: TGTGCCAGCAGTGAAGTTGCAGGGGGCCGGAATGAGCAGTTCTTC.

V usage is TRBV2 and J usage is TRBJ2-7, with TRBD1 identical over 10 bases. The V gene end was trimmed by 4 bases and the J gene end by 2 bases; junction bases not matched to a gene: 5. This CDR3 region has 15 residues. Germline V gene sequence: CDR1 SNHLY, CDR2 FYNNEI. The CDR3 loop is CASSGGQGTAYEQYF. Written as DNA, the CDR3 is TGTGCCAGCAGTGGGGGACAGGGGACGGCCTACGAGCAGTACTTC.

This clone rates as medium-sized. CDR3 sequence (DNA): TGCGCCAGCAGCCAAGATGTGGGCTCCTACGAGCAGTACTTC. It encodes CASSQDVGSYEQYF. The chain is built from TRBV4-3 and TRBJ2-7, with D hard to call. This CDR3 contains 14 residues. Germline V gene lookup returns CDR1 LGHNA and CDR2 YSLEER. Trimming pared 0 bases from V and 0 bases from J, leaving 6 bases between.

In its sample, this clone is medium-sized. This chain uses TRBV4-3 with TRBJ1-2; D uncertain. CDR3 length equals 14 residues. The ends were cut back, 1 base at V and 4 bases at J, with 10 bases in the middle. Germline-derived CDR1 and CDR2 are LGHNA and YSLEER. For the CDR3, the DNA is TGCGCCAGCAGCCAAGTTAAGGGAAGCTATGGCTACACCTTC. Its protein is CASSQVKGSYGYTF.

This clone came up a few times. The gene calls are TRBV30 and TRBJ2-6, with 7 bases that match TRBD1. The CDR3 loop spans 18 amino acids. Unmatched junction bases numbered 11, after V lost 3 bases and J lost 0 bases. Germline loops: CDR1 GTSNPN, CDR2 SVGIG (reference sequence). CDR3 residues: CAWRGWDSGYSGANVLTF. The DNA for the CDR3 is TGTGCCTGGAGGGGTTGGGACAGCGGATACTCTGGGGCCAACGTCCTGACTTTC. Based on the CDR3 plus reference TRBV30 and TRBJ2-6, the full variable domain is SQTIHQWPATLVQPVGSPLSLECTVEGTSNPNLYWYRQAAGRGLQLLFYSVGIGQISSEVPQNLSASRPQDRQFILSSKKLLLSDSGFYLCAWRGWDSGYSGANVLTFGAGSRLTVL.